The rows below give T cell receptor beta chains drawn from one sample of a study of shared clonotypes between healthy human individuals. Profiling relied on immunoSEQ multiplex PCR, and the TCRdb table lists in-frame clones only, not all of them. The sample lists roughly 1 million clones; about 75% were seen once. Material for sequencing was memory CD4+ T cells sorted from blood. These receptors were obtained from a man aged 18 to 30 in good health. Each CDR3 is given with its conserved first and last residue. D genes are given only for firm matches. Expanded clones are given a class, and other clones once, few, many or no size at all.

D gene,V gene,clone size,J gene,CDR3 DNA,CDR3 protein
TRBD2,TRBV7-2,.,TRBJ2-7,TGTGCCAGCAGCTTCGGGACTAGCGTTCCCTACGAGCAGTACTTC,CASSFGTSVPYEQYF
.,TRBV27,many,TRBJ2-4,TGTGCCAGCAGTTTAGGGGGTCGGAACATTCAGTACTTC,CASSLGGRNIQYF
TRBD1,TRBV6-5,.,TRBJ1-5,TGTGCCAGCAGAACCGGGACAGGGGGCAATCAGCCCCAGCATTTT,CASRTGTGGNQPQHF
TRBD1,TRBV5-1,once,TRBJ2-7,TGCGCCAGCAGCGTGGGACAGGGGGTCATCTACGAGCAGTACTTC,CASSVGQGVIYEQYF
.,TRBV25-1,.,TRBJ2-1,TGTGCCAGCGGACGAGGGGCAGGGAAAAATGAGCAGTTCTTC,CASGRGAGKNEQFF
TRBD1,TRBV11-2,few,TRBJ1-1,TGTGCCAGCAGCTCCCAGGTAGGGGGCAACGCTTTCTTT,CASSSQVGGNAFF
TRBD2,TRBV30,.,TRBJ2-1,TGTGCCTGGAGTGGGCTTGGGAGGGGTGATGAGCAGTTCTTC,CAWSGLGRGDEQFF
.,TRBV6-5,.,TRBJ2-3,TGTGCCAGCAGTTACTCGTCGGCGGAGTTGGAAGATACGCAGTATTTT,CASSYSSAELEDTQYF
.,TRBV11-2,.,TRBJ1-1,TGTGCCAGCAGCCCAGCGGGGAACACTGAAGCTTTCTTT,CASSPAGNTEAFF
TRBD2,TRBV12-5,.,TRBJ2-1,TGTGCTAGTGGCCCTCCCGGGAGGCGGTCTTACAATGAGCAGTTCTTC,CASGPPGRRSYNEQFF
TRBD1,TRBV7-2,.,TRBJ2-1,TGTGCCAGCAGCGAGACAGGGGGATACAATGAGCAGTTCTTC,CASSETGGYNEQFF
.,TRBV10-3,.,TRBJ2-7,TGTGCCATCAGTGATTCCGAAGGCTACGAGCAGTACTTC,CAISDSEGYEQYF
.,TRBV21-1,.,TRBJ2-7,TGTGCCAGCAGCCCTCCCTACGAGCAGTACTTC,CASSPPYEQYF
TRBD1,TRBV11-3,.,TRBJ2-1,TGTGCCAGCAGCTCCGGACAGGGTTTAATCTTC,CASSSGQGLIF
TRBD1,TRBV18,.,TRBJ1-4,TGTGCCAGCTCACCATTTAGGGGGCGCGATGAAAAACTGTTTTTT,CASSPFRGRDEKLFF
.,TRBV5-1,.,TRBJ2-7,TGCGCCAGCAGCTTTACAGCGGCCTACGAGCAGTACTTC,CASSFTAAYEQYF
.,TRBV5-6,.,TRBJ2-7,TGTGCCACCCAAAGGGGGGCGGGATCGGGTTCCTACGAGCAGTACTTC,CATQRGAGSGSYEQYF
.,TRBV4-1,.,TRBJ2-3,TGCGCCAGCAGCCAACCCCTAGCGCAAGCAGATACGCAGTATTTT,CASSQPLAQADTQYF
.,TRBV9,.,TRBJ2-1,TGTGCCAGCAGCGTTAGTAGCGGAGACTCCTACAATGAGCAGTTCTTC,CASSVSSGDSYNEQFF
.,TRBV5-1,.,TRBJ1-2,TGCGCCAGCAGCTCGGGCAATCCGACAGTAAGCTATGGCTACACCTTC,CASSSGNPTVSYGYTF
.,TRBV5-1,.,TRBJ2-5,TGCGCCAGCAGCTTGGTTATGTCCGGTGGTAGTCAAGAGACCCAGTACTTC,CASSLVMSGGSQETQYF
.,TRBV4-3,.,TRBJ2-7,TGCGCCAGCAGCCAGGCCCCCGCGGCGGTGGCCTACGAGCAGTACTTC,CASSQAPAAVAYEQYF
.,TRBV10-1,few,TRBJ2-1,TGCGCCAGCAGTGAGTCGTATCAGGGACCCAATGAGCAGTTCTTC,CASSESYQGPNEQFF
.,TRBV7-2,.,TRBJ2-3,TGTGCCAGCAGCTTAGACGGAGACTCCCGTGGTACGCAGTATTTT,CASSLDGDSRGTQYF
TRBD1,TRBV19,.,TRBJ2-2,TGTGCCAGTAAGGACAGGGGCGCGAACACCGGGGAGCTGTTTTTT,CASKDRGANTGELFF
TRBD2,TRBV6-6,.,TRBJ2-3,TGTGCCAGCAGTTACCTCCCTAGCGGGAGCACAGATACGCAGTATTTT,CASSYLPSGSTDTQYF
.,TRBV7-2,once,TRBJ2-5,TGTGCCAGCAGCTTAGCCCCCCGTCAGTACTTC,CASSLAPRQYF
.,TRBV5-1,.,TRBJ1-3,TGCGCCAGCAGCGCGCTTGGACAGATAAACACCATATATTTT,CASSALGQINTIYF
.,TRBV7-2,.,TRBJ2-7,TGTGCCAGCAGTCCATTGGGACAAGAGCAGTACTTC,CASSPLGQEQYF
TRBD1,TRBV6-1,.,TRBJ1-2,TGTGCCAGCAGTGATGCCGGGACAGGGTTGGGCTACACCTTC,CASSDAGTGLGYTF
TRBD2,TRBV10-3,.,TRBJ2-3,TGTGCCATCAGTGCCGCAGGGAGGGGCACAGATACGCAGTATTTT,CAISAAGRGTDTQYF
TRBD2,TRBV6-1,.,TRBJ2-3,TGTGCCAGCAGTTCGAGCGGGGGGAAAGATACGCAGTATTTT,CASSSSGGKDTQYF
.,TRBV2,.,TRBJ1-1,TGTGCCAGCGGGGGACCCCGAAACACTGAAGCTTTCTTT,CASGGPRNTEAFF
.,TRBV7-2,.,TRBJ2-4,TGTGCCAGCAGCTTCGACCCGGGCAAAAACATTCAGTACTTC,CASSFDPGKNIQYF
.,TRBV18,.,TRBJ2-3,TGTGCCAGCTCCCACATGGGGGGGCTCGGGGGCACAGATACGCAGTATTTT,CASSHMGGLGGTDTQYF
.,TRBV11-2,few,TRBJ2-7,TGTGCCAGCAGCTATCAGGTTAGCTCCTACGAGCAGTACTTC,CASSYQVSSYEQYF
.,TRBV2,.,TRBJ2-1,TGTGCCAGCAGTGAAAAGCCTGGGACCTACAATGAGCAGTTCTTC,CASSEKPGTYNEQFF
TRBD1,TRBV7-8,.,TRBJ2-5,TGTGCCAGCAGTCGGGGACAGCTAGAGACCCAGTACTTC,CASSRGQLETQYF
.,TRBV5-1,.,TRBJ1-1,TGCGCCAGCAGCCTGGAAGGAGGGCCGCGGACTGAAGCTTTCTTT,CASSLEGGPRTEAFF
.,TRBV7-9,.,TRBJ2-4,TGTGCCAGCAGCTCCCCCTCAGGCATTCAGTACTTC,CASSSPSGIQYF
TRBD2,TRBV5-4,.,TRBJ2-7,TGTGCCAGCAGCTTGGGGACTAGCGGGAACTACGAGCAGTACTTC,CASSLGTSGNYEQYF
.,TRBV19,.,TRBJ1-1,TGTGCCAGTAGTGCGACAGCGAACACTGAAGCTTTCTTT,CASSATANTEAFF
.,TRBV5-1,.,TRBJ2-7,TGCGCCAGCAGCGCTGGGACCGGAGGCCTCGAGCAGTACTTC,CASSAGTGGLEQYF
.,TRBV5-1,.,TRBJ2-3,TGCGCCAGCAGCCCTGACCATAGCACAGATACGCAGTATTTT,CASSPDHSTDTQYF
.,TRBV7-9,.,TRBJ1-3,TGTGCCAGCAGCCCGACAGCTTCGCCTGGAAACACCATATATTTT,CASSPTASPGNTIYF
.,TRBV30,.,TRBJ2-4,TGTGCCTGCCGGCCGTCGAGGGGGGAAATTCAGTACTTC,CACRPSRGEIQYF
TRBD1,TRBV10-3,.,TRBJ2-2,TGTGCCATCAGTGAAAGACGAGGGACAGGGGACACCGGGGAGCTGTTTTTT,CAISERRGTGDTGELFF
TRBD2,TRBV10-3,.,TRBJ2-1,TGTGCCTCCAAGGAGGTAGCGGGGATCTGGGAGCAGTTCTTC,CASKEVAGIWEQFF
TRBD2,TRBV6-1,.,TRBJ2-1,TGTGCCAGCAGGAGGGTAGCGGGACTCAATGAGCAGTTCTTC,CASRRVAGLNEQFF
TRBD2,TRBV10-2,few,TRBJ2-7,TGCGCCACCCAAGTAGCGGGAGGGCCAGGAGAGCAGTACTTC,CATQVAGGPGEQYF
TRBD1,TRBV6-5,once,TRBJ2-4,TGTGCCAGCAGTTTATCCGGGACAGGGGGAAACATTCAGTACTTC,CASSLSGTGGNIQYF
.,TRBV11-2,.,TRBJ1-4,TGTGCCAGCAGACCGATCGGAGGTGAAAAACTGTTTTTT,CASRPIGGEKLFF